A single sample gave rise to the 27 T cell receptor beta chains below, sequenced in a study of breast tumors, draining lymph nodes, adjacent tissues. TCRdb reprocessed the multiplex PCR reads with MiXCR, giving one entry per CDR3 protein. The top ten clones hold about 2% of a sample with around 130,000 distinct CDR3 sequences, around 20% of them seen once. Axillary draining lymph nodes of breast cancer patients supplied the node samples. Input material: axillary lymph node tissue. These receptors were obtained from a female donor with breast cancer. Some clones in this sample may be carry-over from other donors' samples.

This clonotype was observed many times. V gene TRBV24-1 combines with J gene TRBJ2-1, with D possibly TRBD2 on 5 matching bases. Germline lookup yields CDR1 KGHDR and CDR2 SFDVKD. V lost 6 bases and J 5 bases, leaving 10 bases between the germline ends. The CDR3 length is 13 residues. DNA for the CDR3: TGTGCCACCAGTCCGGGGTTGGACAATGAGCAGTTCTTC. It yields the protein CATSPGLDNEQFF.

For this clonotype: A read error is possible here, since a much larger clone lies one base away. The rearrangement uses TRBV9 and TRBJ2-3; no definite D call. This CDR3 has 14 amino acids. Per germline, CDR1 SGDLS and CDR2 YYNGEE. CDR3 sequence reads: CGSSVVDSTDTQYF. The CDR3 bases are TGTGGCAGCAGCGTAGTGGATTCCACAGATACGCAGTATTTT.

To note about this clonotype: With a much larger clone just one base away, this may be a read error. The chain joins TRBV6-6 to TRBJ1-4; D uncertain. The length of the CDR3 is 13 residues. The germline V gene encodes CDR1 MNHNY and CDR2 SVGAGI (reference sequence). In DNA, the CDR3 is TGTGCCGGCAGTTACGAGGGCGATGAAAAACTGTTTTTT. This translates into CAGSYEGDEKLFF.

This clonotype was seen many times. The chain carries TRBV2 and TRBJ2-1; 11 bases map to TRBD2. Germline CDR1 and CDR2: SNHLY and FYNNEI. The V and J ends lost 3 bases and 6 bases, in that order; junction bases with no gene match: 4. This CDR3 contains 15 residues. The CDR3 reads CASSDGTSGFNEQFF. The DNA for the CDR3 is TGTGCCAGCAGTGATGGGACTAGCGGATTCAATGAGCAGTTCTTC.

In this sample, this clonotype turned up a few times. The chain employs TRBV2 and TRBJ2-1; D perhaps matches TRBD2 (6 bases). Germline CDR1 and CDR2: SNHLY and FYNNEI. Trimming took off 2 bases at V and 6 bases at J, with 17 bases between the two ends. This CDR3 contains 16 residues. The CDR3 DNA is TGTGCCAGCAGTGAATCCGGAGGCGGGATCCTCAATGAGCAGTTCTTC. Its protein product is CASSESGGGILNEQFF.

This clonotype showed up just a few times. V gene TRBV28 combines with J gene TRBJ2-7; TRBD1 matches 8 bases. Germline values: CDR1 MDHEN, CDR2 SYDVKM. With V trimmed by 6 bases and J by 2 bases, 12 bases remained unmatched. The CDR3 extends over 16 amino acids. Written as DNA, the CDR3 is TGTGCCAGCAGACCCGGACAGGGTCTAATTACCTACGAGCAGTACTTC. Encoded protein: CASRPGQGLITYEQYF.

This clonotype was seen repeatedly, ten times or more. The chain joins TRBV11-2 to TRBJ2-3; tentative D call: TRBD2 (7 bases). This CDR3 region has 15 residues. Germline values: CDR1 SGHAT, CDR2 FQNNGV. V lost 5 bases and J 2 bases, leaving 14 bases between the germline ends. The CDR3 DNA follows: TGTGCCAGCAGCAATGGGCGGGGGCTCACAGATACGCAGTATTTT. Protein: CASSNGRGLTDTQYF. The variable domain in full, completed from reference TRBV11-2 and TRBJ2-3, reads EAGVAQSPRYKIIEKRQSVAFWCNPISGHATLYWYQQILGQGPKLLIQFQNNGVVDDSQLPKDRFSAERLKGVDSTLKIQPAKLEDSAVYLCASSNGRGLTDTQYFGPGTRLTVL.

In regard to this clonotype: A much larger clone differs from this one at a single base, so this may be a read error. The chain recombines TRBV12-3 or TRBV12-4 with TRBJ2-1; no reliable D call. This CDR3 is built from 12 residues. CDR3 sequence reads: CASSLITDEQLF. The DNA of the CDR3 is TGTGCCAGCAGTTTGATAACGGATGAGCAGCTCTTC.

This clonotype was found many times. The chain combines TRBV6-1 with TRBJ2-7; the match to TRBD2 covers 7 bases. The ends lost 7 bases at V and 0 bases at J; junction bases unmatched: 6. Germline V gene sequence: CDR1 MNHNS, CDR2 SASEGT. The CDR3 length is 14 residues. CDR3 loop: CASKGTIISYEQYF. The CDR3 region has the DNA TGTGCCAGCAAAGGGACTATCATCTCCTACGAGCAGTACTTC.

This clonotype was seen a handful of times. The chain links TRBV12-3 or TRBV12-4 to TRBJ2-7; 10 bases fit TRBD1. V gave up 5 bases and J gave up 4 bases; unmatched junction bases: 5. The CDR3 is 14 residues long. The CDR3 loop is CASSMGTGDYEQYF. CDR3 coding DNA: TGTGCCAGCAGTATGGGGACAGGGGATTACGAGCAGTACTTC.

This clonotype has a count of ten or more. The chain recombines TRBV19 with TRBJ1-3; D gene ambiguous. Trimming took off 7 bases at V and 0 bases at J, with 4 bases between the two ends. This CDR3 has 12 residues. Germline-derived CDR1 and CDR2 are LNHDA and SQIVND (reference sequence). The CDR3 loop is CASTPSGNTIYF. The CDR3 coding sequence is TGTGCCAGTACCCCCTCTGGAAACACCATATATTTT.

This clonotype was found many times. V usage is TRBV2 and J usage is TRBJ2-7; no clear D gene. Trimming removed 7 bases from V and 2 bases from J, with 9 bases in between. Germline-derived CDR1 and CDR2 are SNHLY and FYNNEI. The CDR3 runs 12 residues. CDR3 bases: TGTGCCAGCAAGGGCACCCCCTACGAGCAGTACTTC. Amino acid sequence: CASKGTPYEQYF.

This clonotype has ten or more counts. The chain recombines TRBV6-6 with TRBJ2-5; D remains unclear. This CDR3 has 16 amino acids. The ends were cut back, 2 bases at V and 5 bases at J, with 18 bases in the middle. The germline gives CDR1 MNHNY, CDR2 SVGAGI (reference sequence). Here the CDR3 DNA reads TGTGCCAGCAGTTACCCCGGCGGCGTGGGTCAGGAGACCCAGTACTTC. Encoded protein: CASSYPGGVGQETQYF.

The genes are TRBV28 and TRBJ2-1; TRBD2 agrees at 13 bases. Germline V gene data show CDR1 as MDHEN and CDR2 as SYDVKM. The CDR3 sequence is 19 residues long. V was pared by 6 bases and J by 6 bases, with 17 bases of the junction left unmatched. The CDR3 reads CASSSLITSGRGLLNEQFF. In DNA form, the CDR3 reads TGTGCCAGCAGCTCCTTAATTACTAGCGGGAGGGGCCTACTCAATGAGCAGTTCTTC.

Concerning this clonotype itself: This sequence may be a read error, since a much larger clone differs from it by one base. The V and J genes are TRBV10-1 and TRBJ2-1; 10 bases match TRBD2. Germline loops: CDR1 WNHNN, CDR2 SYGVQD (reference sequence). The CDR3 is made up of 14 amino acids. CDR3 region: CASSREVAGGERFF. Written as DNA, the CDR3 is TGCGCCAGCAGCCGCGAGGTAGCGGGAGGTGAGCGGTTCTTC.

In this sample, this clonotype turned up many times. This CDR3 reads CASSRRPARGYEQYF. CDR3 coding DNA: TGTGCCAGCAGTCGTAGACCCGCCCGAGGATACGAGCAGTACTTC. The chain recombines TRBV28 with TRBJ2-7; D gene ambiguous. There are 15 residues in the CDR3. Per the germline V gene, CDR1 is MDHEN and CDR2 is SYDVKM. Trimming took off 5 bases at V and 4 bases at J, with 18 bases between the two ends. Based on the CDR3 plus reference TRBV28 and TRBJ2-7, the full variable domain is DVKVTQSSRYLVKRTGEKVFLECVQDMDHENMFWYRQDPGLGLRLIYFSYDVKMKEKGDIPEGYSVSREKKERFSLILESASTNQTSMYLCASSRRPARGYEQYFGPGTRLTVT.

There are many counts of this clonotype. This chain links TRBV7-2 with TRBJ2-2, with D unclear. Germline CDR1 SGHTA, CDR2 FQGNSA. V lost 1 base to trimming and J lost 0 bases, with 6 bases between them. This CDR3 contains 15 residues. The CDR3 bases are TGTGCCAGCAGCTTAGTAGCTTCGAACACCGGGGAGCTGTTTTTT. As protein: CASSLVASNTGELFF. The full variable domain, with the rest looked up from reference TRBV7-2 and TRBJ2-2, is GAGVSQSPSNKVTEKGKDVELRCDPISGHTALYWYRQSLGQGLEFLIYFQGNSAPDKSGLPSDRFSAERTGGSVSTLTIQRTQQEDSAVYLCASSLVASNTGELFFGEGSRLTVL.

Comment on this clonotype: An end of the junction differs from the germline gene, which may be a read error. The chain couples TRBV6-1 to TRBJ1-3; 11 bases match TRBD1. This CDR3 region has 15 residues. Germline CDR1 is MNHNS and CDR2 is SASEGT. The CDR3 region is CVSILDRGLGDTIYF. The CDR3 DNA follows: TGTGTCAGCATTCTGGACAGGGGGCTCGGAGACACCATATATTTT.

This clonotype was seen at least ten times. The V call is TRBV29-1, the J call TRBJ2-3, with D possibly TRBD1 on 6 matching bases. The CDR3 consists of 13 residues. Germline assignment: CDR1 SQVTM and CDR2 ANQGSEA. Trimming shortened V by 3 bases and J by 2 bases, and 9 bases separated the two germline ends. In DNA, the CDR3 is TGCAGCGTTGAGAGGACAGCCACAGATACGCAGTATTTT. Residues: CSVERTATDTQYF.

This clonotype was counted at least ten times. V gene TRBV6-5 combines with J gene TRBJ2-7; D ambiguous. The ends were cut back, 8 bases at V and 4 bases at J, with 6 bases in the middle. The CDR3 is 10 residues long. Looked up from germline, CDR1 is MNHEY and CDR2 is SVGAGI. Here the CDR3 reads CASGWYEQYF. In DNA form, the CDR3 reads TGTGCCAGCGGGTGGTACGAGCAGTACTTC.

This clonotype was recorded many times. The chain has TRBV6-2 or TRBV6-3 and TRBJ2-1; D not resolved. The CDR3 consists of 15 residues. V was cut by 8 bases and J by 0 bases, with 14 bases left in between. Germline V CDR1 and CDR2: MNHEY, SVGEGT. CDR3 loop: CASAIRDGSYNEQFF. In nucleotides, the CDR3 is TGTGCCAGCGCCATTAGAGACGGCTCCTACAATGAGCAGTTCTTC.

The J gene is TRBJ1-5, the V gene TRBV27, with 7 bases lining up with TRBD1. CDR1 and CDR2 (germline): MNHEY, SMNVEV (reference sequence). Losses at the gene ends were 5 bases for V and 7 bases for J; bases not matched to a gene: 8. CDR3 length equals 14 residues. The DNA of the CDR3 is TGTGCCAGCAGTCCCGGGACAGAGGGACAGCCCCAGCATTTT. As protein: CASSPGTEGQPQHF.

This clonotype was detected ten times or more. The gene calls are TRBV6-5 and TRBJ2-7; 7 nucleotides align to TRBD2. This CDR3 spans 13 amino acids. V shed 6 bases, J shed 3 bases, and the junction held 5 bases outside the gene matches. Germline CDR1 reads MNHEY; CDR2 reads SVGAGI. CDR3 sequence: CASRSLAYYEQYF. The CDR3 bases are TGTGCCAGCAGGTCACTAGCGTACTACGAGCAGTACTTC.

In the case of this clonotype: One junction end does not reproduce the germline sequence, and a read error may be involved. The J gene is TRBJ2-1, the V gene TRBV14; 10 bases map to TRBD2. Per the germline V gene, CDR1 is SGHDN and CDR2 is FVKESK. The CDR3 sequence is 17 residues long. The CDR3 region is CASGQGYVAGGAIEQFF. The CDR3 DNA follows: TGTGCCAGCGGCCAAGGTTACGTAGCGGGAGGAGCGATTGAGCAGTTCTTC.

In this sample, this clonotype turned up many times. The genes are TRBV5-1 and TRBJ2-5, with 11 bases identical to TRBD2. Germline V gene sequence: CDR1 SGHRS, CDR2 YFSETQ. Trimming removed 4 bases from V and 4 bases from J; junction bases left unmatched: 9. CDR3 length: 16 residues. The CDR3 loop is CASSIGIAGGGETQYF. CDR3 coding DNA: TGCGCCAGCAGCATTGGCATAGCGGGAGGGGGAGAGACCCAGTACTTC.

This clonotype was seen at least ten times. The chain is built from TRBV2 and TRBJ2-1; TRBD2 matches at 8 bases. This CDR3 has 15 amino acids. V lost 2 bases and J lost 10; bases outside the gene matches: 10. The V gene's germline CDR1 is SNHLY and CDR2 FYNNEI. CDR3 loop: CASSEWLAGEEEQFF. Written as DNA, the CDR3 is TGTGCCAGCAGTGAATGGCTAGCGGGTGAGGAGGAGCAGTTCTTC.

This clonotype appeared many times. V gene TRBV2 combines with J gene TRBJ2-7, with D unclear. This CDR3 region has 11 residues. Germline CDR1 reads SNHLY; CDR2 reads FYNNEI. The V and J ends lost 2 bases and 5 bases respectively, with 4 bases between them. The CDR3 loop reads CASSEYNEQYF. For the CDR3, the DNA is TGTGCCAGCAGTGAATATAACGAGCAGTACTTC.